This T cell receptor (beta chain) is drawn from a study of T cell responses to AZD1222 COVID-19 vaccine. Overall study: Researchers grouped second doses given at about 4 or about 12 weeks into one pool.

Study observations and caveats: Just five to seven people given AZD1222 tested seropositive at baseline. Spike-spanning, vaccine-associated CD4 TCRs were dominant at 160-218 and 743-854. Vaccination with two AZD1222 doses was followed by a rise in Spike-specific TCR breadth and depth.

Worth noting for this clone: Its cognate antigen is unknown.

TCRdb's copy holds only in-frame clones and misses some; the assay was immunoSEQ multiplex PCR. The table has roughly 86,000 clones, 80% to 90% seen once. CDR1 and CDR2 from the germline V gene are SGHDT and YYEEEE. The CDR3 covers 15 residues. V was pared by 7 bases and J by 3 bases, with 8 bases of the junction left unmatched. The source of this sequence is an adult in good health. The chain has TRBV5-6 and TRBJ2-1; 9 nucleotides line up with TRBD2. Specimen: peripheral blood, collected on day 0 of AZD1222 vaccination. CDR3: CASAKPTSGYNEQFF. CDR3 coding DNA: TGTGCCAGCGCCAAGCCGACTAGCGGCTACAATGAGCAGTTCTTC.